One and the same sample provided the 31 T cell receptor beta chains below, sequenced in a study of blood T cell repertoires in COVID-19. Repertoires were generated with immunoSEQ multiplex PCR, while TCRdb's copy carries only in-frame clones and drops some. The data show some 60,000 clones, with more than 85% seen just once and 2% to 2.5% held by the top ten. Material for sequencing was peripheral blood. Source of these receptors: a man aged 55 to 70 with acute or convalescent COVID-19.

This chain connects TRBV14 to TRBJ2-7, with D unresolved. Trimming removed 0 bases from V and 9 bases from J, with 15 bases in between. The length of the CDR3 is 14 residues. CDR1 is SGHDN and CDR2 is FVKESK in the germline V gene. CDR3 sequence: CASSQESTVPRQYF. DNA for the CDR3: TGTGCCAGCAGCCAAGAGAGCACAGTTCCGCGGCAGTACTTC.

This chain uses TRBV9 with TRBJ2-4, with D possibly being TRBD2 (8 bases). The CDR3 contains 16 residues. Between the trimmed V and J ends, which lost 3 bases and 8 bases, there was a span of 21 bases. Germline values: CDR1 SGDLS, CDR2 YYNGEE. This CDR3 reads CASSAGGGTAGDIQYF. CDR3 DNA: TGTGCCAGCAGCGCGGGAGGGGGCACCGCCGGGGACATTCAGTACTTC.

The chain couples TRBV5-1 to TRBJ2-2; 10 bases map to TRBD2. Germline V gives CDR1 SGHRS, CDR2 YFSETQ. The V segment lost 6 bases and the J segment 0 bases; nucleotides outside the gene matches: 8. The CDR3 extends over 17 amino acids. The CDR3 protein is CASTPELAGSNTGELFF. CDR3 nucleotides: TGCGCCAGCACCCCGGAACTAGCGGGGTCGAACACCGGGGAGCTGTTTTTT.

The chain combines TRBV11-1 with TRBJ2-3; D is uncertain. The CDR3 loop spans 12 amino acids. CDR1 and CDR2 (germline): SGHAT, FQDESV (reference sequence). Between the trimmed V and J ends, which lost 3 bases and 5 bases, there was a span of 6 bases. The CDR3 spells CASSLALDTQYF. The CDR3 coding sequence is TGTGCCAGCAGCTTGGCCCTAGATACGCAGTATTTT.

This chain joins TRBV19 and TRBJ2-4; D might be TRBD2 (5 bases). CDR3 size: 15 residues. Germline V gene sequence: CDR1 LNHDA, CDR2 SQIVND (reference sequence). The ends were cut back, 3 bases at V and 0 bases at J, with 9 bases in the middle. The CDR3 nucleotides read TGTGCCAGTAGTATCCCGGGATTAGCCAAAAACATTCAGTACTTC. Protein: CASSIPGLAKNIQYF.

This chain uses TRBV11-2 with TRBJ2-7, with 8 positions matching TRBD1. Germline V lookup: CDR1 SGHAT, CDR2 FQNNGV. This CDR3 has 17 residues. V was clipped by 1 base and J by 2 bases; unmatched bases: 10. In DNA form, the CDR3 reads TGTGCCAGCAGCTTAGGAAGGGGACAGGAAATCCCCTACGAGCAGTACTTC. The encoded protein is CASSLGRGQEIPYEQYF. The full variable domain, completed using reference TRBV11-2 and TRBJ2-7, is EAGVAQSPRYKIIEKRQSVAFWCNPISGHATLYWYQQILGQGPKLLIQFQNNGVVDDSQLPKDRFSAERLKGVDSTLKIQPAKLEDSAVYLCASSLGRGQEIPYEQYFGPGTRLTVT.

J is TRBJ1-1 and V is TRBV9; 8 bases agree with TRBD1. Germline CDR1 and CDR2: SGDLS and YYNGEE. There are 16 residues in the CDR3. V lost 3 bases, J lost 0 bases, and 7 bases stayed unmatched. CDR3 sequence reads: CASSGRQGPLNTEAFF. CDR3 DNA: TGTGCCAGCAGCGGACGACAGGGGCCATTGAACACTGAAGCTTTCTTT.

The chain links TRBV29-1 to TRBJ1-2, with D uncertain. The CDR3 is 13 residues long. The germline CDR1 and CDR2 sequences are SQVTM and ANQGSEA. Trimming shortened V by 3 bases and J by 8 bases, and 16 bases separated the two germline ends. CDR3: CSVEPGPWEGYTF. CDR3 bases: TGCAGCGTTGAGCCCGGCCCTTGGGAGGGCTACACCTTC.

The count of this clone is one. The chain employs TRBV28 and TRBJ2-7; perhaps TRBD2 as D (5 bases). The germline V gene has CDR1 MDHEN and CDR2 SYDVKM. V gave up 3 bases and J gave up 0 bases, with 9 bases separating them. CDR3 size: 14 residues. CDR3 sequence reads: CASSFMGSSYEQYF. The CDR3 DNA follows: TGTGCCAGCAGTTTTATGGGGAGCTCCTACGAGCAGTACTTC.

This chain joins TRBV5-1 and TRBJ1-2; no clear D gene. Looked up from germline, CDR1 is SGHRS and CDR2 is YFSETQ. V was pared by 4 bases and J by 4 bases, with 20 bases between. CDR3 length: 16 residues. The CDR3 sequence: CASSPPPGETGYGYTF. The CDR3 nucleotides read TGCGCCAGCAGCCCCCCTCCCGGAGAGACGGGCTATGGCTACACCTTC.

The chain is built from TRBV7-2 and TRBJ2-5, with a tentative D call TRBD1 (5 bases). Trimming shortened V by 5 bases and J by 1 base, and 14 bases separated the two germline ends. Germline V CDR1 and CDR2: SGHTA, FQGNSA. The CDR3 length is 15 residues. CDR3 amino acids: CASSQGPGSQETQYF. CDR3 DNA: TGTGCCAGCAGCCAAGGCCCAGGGTCCCAAGAGACCCAGTACTTC. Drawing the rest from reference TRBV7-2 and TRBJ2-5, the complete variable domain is GAGVSQSPSNKVTEKGKDVELRCDPISGHTALYWYRQSLGQGLEFLIYFQGNSAPDKSGLPSDRFSAERTGGSVSTLTIQRTQQEDSAVYLCASSQGPGSQETQYFGPGTRLLVL.

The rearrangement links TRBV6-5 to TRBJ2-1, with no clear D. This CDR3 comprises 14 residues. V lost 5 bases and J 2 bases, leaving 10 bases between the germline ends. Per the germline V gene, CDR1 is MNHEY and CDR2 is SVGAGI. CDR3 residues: CASSQSLAYNEQFF. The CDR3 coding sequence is TGTGCCAGCAGTCAAAGCCTGGCCTACAATGAGCAGTTCTTC.

The CDR3 DNA is TGTGCCAGCAGCTTGGGACGGGTGAACACTGAAGCTTTCTTT. It codes for CASSLGRVNTEAFF. The chain has TRBV5-4 and TRBJ1-1; D remains unclear. The CDR3 extends over 14 amino acids. Germline CDR1 reads SGHNT; CDR2 reads YYREEE (reference sequence). The V and J ends lost 0 bases and 0 bases respectively, with 6 bases between them.

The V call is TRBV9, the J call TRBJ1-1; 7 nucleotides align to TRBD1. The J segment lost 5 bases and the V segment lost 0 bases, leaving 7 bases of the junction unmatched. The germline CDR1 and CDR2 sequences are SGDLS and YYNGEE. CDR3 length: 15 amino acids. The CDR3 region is CASSVVLEGATEAFF. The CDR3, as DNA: TGTGCCAGCAGCGTAGTTCTAGAGGGGGCAACTGAAGCTTTCTTT.

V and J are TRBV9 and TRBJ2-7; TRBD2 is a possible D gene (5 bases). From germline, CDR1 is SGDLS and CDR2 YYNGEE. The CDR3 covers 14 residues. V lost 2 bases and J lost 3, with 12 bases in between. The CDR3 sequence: CASSVAVRGYEQYF. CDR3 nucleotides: TGTGCCAGCAGCGTGGCGGTACGGGGCTACGAGCAGTACTTC. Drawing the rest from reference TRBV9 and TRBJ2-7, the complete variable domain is DSGVTQTPKHLITATGQRVTLRCSPRSGDLSVYWYQQSLDQGLQFLIQYYNGEERAKGNILERFSAQQFPDLHSELNLSSLELGDSALYFCASSVAVRGYEQYFGPGTRLTVT.

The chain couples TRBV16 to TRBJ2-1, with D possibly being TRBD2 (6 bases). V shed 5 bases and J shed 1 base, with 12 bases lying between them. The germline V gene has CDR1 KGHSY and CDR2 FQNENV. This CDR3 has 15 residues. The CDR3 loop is CASSLAVSSYNEQFF. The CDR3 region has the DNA TGTGCCAGCAGCTTAGCGGTTTCGTCCTACAATGAGCAGTTCTTC.

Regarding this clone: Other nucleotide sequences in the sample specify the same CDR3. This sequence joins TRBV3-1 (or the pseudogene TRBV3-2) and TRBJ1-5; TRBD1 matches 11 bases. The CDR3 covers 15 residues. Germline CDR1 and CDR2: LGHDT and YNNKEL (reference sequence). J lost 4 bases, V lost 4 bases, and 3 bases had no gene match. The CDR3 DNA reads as TGTGCCAGCAGCCTTGGGACAGGGGGGAATCAGCCCCAGCATTTT. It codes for CASSLGTGGNQPQHF.

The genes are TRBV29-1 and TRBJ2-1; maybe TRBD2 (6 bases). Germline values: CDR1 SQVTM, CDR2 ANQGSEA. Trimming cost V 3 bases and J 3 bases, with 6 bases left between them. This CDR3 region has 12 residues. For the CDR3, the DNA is TGCAGCGTTGATAGCGGCTACAATGAGCAGTTCTTC. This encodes CSVDSGYNEQFF.

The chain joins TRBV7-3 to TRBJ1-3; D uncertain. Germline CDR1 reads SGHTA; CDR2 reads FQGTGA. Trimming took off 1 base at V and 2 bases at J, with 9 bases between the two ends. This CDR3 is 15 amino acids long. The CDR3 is CASSLNSSPGNTIYF. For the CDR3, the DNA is TGTGCCAGCAGCTTAAATTCCAGTCCTGGAAACACCATATATTTT.

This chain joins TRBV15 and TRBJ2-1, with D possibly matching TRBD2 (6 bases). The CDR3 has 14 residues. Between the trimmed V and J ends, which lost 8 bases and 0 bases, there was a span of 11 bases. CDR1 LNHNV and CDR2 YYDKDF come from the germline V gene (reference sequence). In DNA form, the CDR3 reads TGTGCCACCGACCCGGGACTCTCCTACAATGAGCAGTTCTTC. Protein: CATDPGLSYNEQFF.

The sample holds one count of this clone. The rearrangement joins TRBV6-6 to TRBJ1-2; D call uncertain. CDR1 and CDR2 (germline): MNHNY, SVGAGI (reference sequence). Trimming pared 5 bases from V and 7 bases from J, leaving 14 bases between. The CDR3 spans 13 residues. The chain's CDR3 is CASSVRELVGYTF. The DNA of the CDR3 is TGTGCCAGCAGTGTTCGGGAGTTGGTTGGCTACACCTTC.

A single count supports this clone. The CDR3 protein is CASSLAWDRGRMSGELFF. In DNA, the CDR3 is TGTGCCAGCAGCTTGGCCTGGGACAGGGGGCGCATGTCTGGGGAGCTGTTTTTT. V gene TRBV5-8 combines with J gene TRBJ2-2; 12 positions match TRBD1. The J segment lost 8 bases and the V segment lost 0 bases, leaving 11 bases of the junction unmatched. The length of the CDR3 is 18 residues. Germline V lookup: CDR1 SGHTS, CDR2 YDEGEE. Variable domain in full (rest from reference TRBV5-8 and TRBJ2-2): EAGVTQSPTHLIKTRGQQATLRCSPISGHTSVYWYQQALGLGLQFLLWYDEGEERNRGNFPPRFSGRQFPNYSSELNVNALELEDSALYLCASSLAWDRGRMSGELFFGEGSRLTVL.

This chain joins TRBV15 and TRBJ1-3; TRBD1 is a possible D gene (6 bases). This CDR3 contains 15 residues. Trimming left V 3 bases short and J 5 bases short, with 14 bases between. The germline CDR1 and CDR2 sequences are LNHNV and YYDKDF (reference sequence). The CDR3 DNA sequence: TGTGCCACCAGCAGTTATCAGGGGTCCCGAAACACCATATATTTT. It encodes CATSSYQGSRNTIYF.

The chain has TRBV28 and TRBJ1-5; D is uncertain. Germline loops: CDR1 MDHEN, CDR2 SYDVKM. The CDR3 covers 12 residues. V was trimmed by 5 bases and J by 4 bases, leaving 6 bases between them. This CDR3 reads CASSPPNQPQHF. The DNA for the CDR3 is TGTGCCAGCAGTCCTCCGAATCAGCCCCAGCATTTT.

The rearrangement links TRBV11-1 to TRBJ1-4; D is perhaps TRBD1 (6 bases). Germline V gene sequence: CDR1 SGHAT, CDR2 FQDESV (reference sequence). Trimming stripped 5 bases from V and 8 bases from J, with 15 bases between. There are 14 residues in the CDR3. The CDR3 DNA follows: TGTGCCAGCAGCGCGGGGGGCGTGTTCGAAAAACTGTTTTTT. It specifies CASSAGGVFEKLFF.

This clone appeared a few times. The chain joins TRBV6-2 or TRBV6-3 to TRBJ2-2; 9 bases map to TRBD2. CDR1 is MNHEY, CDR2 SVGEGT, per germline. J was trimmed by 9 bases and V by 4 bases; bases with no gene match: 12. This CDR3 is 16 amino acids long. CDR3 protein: CASSSTTSGPYRELFF. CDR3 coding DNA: TGTGCCAGCAGTTCTACTACTAGCGGGCCCTACAGGGAGCTGTTTTTT.

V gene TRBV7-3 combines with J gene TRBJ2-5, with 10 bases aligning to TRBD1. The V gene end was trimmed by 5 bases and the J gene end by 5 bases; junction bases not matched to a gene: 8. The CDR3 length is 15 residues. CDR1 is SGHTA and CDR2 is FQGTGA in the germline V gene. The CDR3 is CASSQDRGDWETQYF. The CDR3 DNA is TGTGCCAGCAGCCAGGACAGGGGGGACTGGGAGACCCAGTACTTC.

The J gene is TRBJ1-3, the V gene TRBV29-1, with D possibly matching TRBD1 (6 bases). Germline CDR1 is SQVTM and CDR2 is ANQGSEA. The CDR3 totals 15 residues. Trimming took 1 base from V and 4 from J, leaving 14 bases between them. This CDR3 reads CSVEGGQGSGNTIYF. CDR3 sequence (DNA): TGCAGCGTTGAAGGGGGGCAGGGGTCGGGAAACACCATATATTTT. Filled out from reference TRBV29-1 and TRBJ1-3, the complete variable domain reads SAVISQKPSRDICQRGTSLTIQCQVDSQVTMMFWYRQQPGQSLTLIATANQGSEATYESGFVIDKFPISRPNLTFSTLTVSNMSPEDSSIYLCSVEGGQGSGNTIYFGEGSWLTVV.

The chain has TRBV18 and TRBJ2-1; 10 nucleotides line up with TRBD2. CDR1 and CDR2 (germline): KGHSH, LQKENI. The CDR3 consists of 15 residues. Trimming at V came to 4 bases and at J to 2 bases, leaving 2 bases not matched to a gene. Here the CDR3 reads CASSRLAGAYNEQFF. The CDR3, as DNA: TGTGCCAGCTCACGGCTAGCGGGAGCCTACAATGAGCAGTTCTTC.

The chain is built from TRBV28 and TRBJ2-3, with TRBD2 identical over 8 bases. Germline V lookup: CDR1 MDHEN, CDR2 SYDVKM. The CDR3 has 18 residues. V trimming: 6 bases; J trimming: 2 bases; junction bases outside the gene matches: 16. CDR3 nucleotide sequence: TGTGCCAGCAGGCCCCCGGGACTAGTCGCAAAAGACACAGATACGCAGTATTTT. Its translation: CASRPPGLVAKDTDTQYF.

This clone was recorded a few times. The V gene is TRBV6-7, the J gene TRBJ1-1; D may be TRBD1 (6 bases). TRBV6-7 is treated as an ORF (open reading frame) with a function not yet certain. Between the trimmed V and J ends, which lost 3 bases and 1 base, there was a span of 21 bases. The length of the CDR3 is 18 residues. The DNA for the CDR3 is TGTGCCAGCAGTTATTTTCCAGGGGCCTTACCATCGAACACTGAAGCTTTCTTT. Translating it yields CASSYFPGALPSNTEAFF.